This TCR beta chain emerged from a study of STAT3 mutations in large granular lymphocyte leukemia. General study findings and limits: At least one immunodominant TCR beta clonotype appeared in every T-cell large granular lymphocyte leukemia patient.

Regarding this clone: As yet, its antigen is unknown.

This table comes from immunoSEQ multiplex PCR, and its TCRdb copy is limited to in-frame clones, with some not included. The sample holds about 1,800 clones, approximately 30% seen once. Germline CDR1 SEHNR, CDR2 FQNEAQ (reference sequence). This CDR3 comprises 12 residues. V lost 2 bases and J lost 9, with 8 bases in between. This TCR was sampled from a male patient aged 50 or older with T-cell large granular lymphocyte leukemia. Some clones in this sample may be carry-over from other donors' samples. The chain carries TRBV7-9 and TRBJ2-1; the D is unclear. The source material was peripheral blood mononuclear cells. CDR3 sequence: CASSLQESEQFF. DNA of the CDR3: TGTGCCAGCAGCTTACAGGAAAGTGAGCAGTTCTTC.